This T cell receptor beta chain is drawn from a study of cytomegalovirus exposure and HLA in healthy donors. Notes on the study in general: There were a few CMV-associated chains whose specificity for CMV antigens was confirmed in vitro. When analyzed later, the rates of TCR association showed variation by HLA locus, with DRB1 the most and HLA-C the fewest.

The V segment lost 6 bases and the J segment 3 bases; nucleotides outside the gene matches: 6. CDR1 and CDR2 from the germline V gene are SEHNR and FQNEAQ (reference sequence). CDR3 length: 15 residues. In the PCR, 60 Vbeta and 13 Jbeta primers were used. Using immunoSEQ multiplex PCR, the repertoire was profiled, and TCRdb retains in-frame clones only, with some absent. The sample includes under 200,000 clones, 84% of them seen just once. This clone was observed a single time. Its antigen remains unidentified. The chain recombines TRBV7-9 with TRBJ2-1; TRBD2 matches 9 bases. The source is a boy between 2 and 10 years old in good health and CMV-seronegative. Sequencing was carried out using PBMCs. CDR3 protein: CASRRLAGVYNEQFF. In DNA form, the CDR3 reads TGTGCCAGCAGACGTTTAGCGGGAGTCTACAATGAGCAGTTCTTC.